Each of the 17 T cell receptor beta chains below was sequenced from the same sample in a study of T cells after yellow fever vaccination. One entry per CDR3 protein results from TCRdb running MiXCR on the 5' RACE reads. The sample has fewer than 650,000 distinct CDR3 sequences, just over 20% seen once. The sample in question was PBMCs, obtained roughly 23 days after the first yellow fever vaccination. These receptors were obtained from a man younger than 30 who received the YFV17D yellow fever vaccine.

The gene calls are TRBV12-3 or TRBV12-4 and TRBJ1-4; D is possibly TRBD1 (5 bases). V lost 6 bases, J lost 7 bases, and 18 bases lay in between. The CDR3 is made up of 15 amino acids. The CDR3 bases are TGTGCCAGCAGGTATAGACAGTTAGGGAGTGAAAAACTGTTTTTT. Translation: CASRYRQLGSEKLFF.

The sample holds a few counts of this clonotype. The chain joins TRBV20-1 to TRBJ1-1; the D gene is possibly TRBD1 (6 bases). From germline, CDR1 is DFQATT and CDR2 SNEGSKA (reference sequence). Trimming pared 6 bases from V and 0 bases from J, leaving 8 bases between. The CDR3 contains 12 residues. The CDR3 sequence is CSARGVNTEAFF. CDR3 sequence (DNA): TGCAGTGCCAGGGGTGTGAACACTGAAGCTTTCTTT.

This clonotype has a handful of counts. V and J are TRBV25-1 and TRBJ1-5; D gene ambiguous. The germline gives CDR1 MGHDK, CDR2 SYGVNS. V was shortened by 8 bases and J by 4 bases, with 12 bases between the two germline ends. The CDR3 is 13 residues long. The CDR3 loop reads CASVRFSNQPQHF. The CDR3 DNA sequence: TGTGCCAGCGTCAGGTTTTCGAATCAGCCCCAGCATTTT.

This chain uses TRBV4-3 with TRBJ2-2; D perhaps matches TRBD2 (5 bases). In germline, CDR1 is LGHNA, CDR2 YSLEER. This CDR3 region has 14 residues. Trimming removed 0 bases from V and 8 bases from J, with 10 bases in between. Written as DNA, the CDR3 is TGCGCCAGCAGCCAAGATGAGGGCGGGGGGGAGCTGTTTTTT. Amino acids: CASSQDEGGGELFF.

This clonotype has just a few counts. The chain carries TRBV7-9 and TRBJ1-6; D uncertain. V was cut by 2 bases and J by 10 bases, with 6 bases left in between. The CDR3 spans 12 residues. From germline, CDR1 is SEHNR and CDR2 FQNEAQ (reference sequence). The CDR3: CASSLTHSPLHF. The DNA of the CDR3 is TGTGCCAGCAGCTTAACTCACTCACCCCTCCACTTT.

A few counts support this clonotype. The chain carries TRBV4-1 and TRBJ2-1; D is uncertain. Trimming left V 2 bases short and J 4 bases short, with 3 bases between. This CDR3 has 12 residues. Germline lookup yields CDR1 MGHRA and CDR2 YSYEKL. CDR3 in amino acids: CASSQPYNEQFF. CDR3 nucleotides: TGCGCCAGCAGCCAACCGTACAATGAGCAGTTCTTC.

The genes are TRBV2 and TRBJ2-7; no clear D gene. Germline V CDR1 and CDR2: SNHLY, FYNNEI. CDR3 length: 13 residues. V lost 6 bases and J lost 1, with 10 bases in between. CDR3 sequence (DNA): TGTGCCAGCAGGATTAGGTTTTCCTACGAGCAGTACTTC. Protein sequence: CASRIRFSYEQYF.

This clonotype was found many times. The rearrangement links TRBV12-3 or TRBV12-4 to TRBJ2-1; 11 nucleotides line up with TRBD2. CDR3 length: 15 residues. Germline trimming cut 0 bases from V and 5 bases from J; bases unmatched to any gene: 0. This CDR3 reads CASSLASGGDNEQFF. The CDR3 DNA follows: TGTGCCAGCAGTTTAGCTAGCGGGGGGGACAATGAGCAGTTCTTC.

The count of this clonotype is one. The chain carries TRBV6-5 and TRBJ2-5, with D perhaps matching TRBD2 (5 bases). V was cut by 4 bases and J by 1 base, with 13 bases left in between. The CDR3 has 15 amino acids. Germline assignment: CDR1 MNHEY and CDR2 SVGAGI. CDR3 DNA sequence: TGTGCCAGCAGTTCCTACGAGGGCAGCCAAGAGACCCAGTACTTC. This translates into CASSSYEGSQETQYF.

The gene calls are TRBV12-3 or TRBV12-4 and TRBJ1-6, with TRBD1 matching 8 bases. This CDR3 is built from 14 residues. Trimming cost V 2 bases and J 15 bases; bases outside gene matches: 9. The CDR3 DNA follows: TGTGCCAGCAGTTTAAGGACAGGGTCAATTGGCCTCCACTTT. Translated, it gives CASSLRTGSIGLHF.

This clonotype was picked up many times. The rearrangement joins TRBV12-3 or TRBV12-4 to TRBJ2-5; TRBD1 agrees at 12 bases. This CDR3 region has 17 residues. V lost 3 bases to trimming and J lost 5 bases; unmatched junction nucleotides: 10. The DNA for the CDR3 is TGTGCCAGCAGTTTCCGGGACAGGGGGCCCCCTGGGGAGACCCAGTACTTC. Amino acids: CASSFRDRGPPGETQYF.

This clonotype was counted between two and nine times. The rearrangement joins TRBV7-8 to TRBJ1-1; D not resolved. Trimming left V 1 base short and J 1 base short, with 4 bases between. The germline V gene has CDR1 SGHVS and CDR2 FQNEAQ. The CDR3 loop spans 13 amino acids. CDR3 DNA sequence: TGTGCCAGCAGCTTAGATGAGAACACTGAAGCTTTCTTT. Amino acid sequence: CASSLDENTEAFF.

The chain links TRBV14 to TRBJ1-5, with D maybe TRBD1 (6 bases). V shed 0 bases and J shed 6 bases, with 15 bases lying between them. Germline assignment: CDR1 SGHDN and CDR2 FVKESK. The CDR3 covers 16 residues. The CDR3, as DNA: TGTGCCAGCAGCCAAGATCTCGGGGGGGCCGGTCAGCCCCAGCATTTT. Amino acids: CASSQDLGGAGQPQHF.

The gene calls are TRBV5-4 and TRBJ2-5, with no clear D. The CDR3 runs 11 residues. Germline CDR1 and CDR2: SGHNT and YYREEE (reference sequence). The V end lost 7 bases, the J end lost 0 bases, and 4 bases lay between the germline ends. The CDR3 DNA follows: TGTGCCAGCCAATACCAAGAGACCCAGTACTTC. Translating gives CASQYQETQYF. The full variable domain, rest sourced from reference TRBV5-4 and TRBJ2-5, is ETGVTQSPTHLIKTRGQQVTLRCSSQSGHNTVSWYQQALGQGPQFIFQYYREEENGRGNFPPRFSGLQFPNYSSELNVNALELDDSALYLCASQYQETQYFGPGTRLLVL.

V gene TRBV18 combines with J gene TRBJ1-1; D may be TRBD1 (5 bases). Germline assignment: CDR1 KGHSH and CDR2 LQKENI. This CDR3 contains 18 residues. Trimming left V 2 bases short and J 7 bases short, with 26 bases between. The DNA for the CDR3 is TGTGCCAGCTCACCAAGGATCCAATCGGTTCAGGGTAGGAATGAAGCTTTCTTT. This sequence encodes CASSPRIQSVQGRNEAFF.

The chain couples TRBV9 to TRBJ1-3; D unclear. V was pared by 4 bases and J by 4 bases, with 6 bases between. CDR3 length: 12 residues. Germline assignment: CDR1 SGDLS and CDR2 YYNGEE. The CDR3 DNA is TGTGCCAGCAGCAATCAAGGAAACACCATATATTTT. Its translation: CASSNQGNTIYF. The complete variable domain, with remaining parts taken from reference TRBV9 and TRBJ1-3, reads DSGVTQTPKHLITATGQRVTLRCSPRSGDLSVYWYQQSLDQGLQFLIQYYNGEERAKGNILERFSAQQFPDLHSELNLSSLELGDSALYFCASSNQGNTIYFGEGSWLTVV.

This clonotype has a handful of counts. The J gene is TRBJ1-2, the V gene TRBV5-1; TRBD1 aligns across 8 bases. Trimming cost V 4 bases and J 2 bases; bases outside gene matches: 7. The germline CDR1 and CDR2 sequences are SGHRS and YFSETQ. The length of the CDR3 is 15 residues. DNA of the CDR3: TGCGCCAGCAGCCCGAACAGGGGGACCAACTATGGCTACACCTTC. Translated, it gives CASSPNRGTNYGYTF.